The TCR beta chain described here comes from a study of CD8+ T cells in alopecia areata. Germline values: CDR1 SGHTA, CDR2 FQGTGA. Trimming at V came to 5 bases and at J to 2 bases, leaving 9 bases not matched to a gene. This CDR3 spans 16 amino acids. Isolated RNA was reverse transcribed into cDNA used as the sequencing template. The protocol was immunoSEQ multiplex PCR, while the TCRdb copy is restricted to in-frame clones and leaves out a portion. The table includes about 200,000 clones, 50% to 60% detected once. Both CD4+ and CD8+ T cells were separated by sorting PBMCs. V usage is TRBV7-3 and J usage is TRBJ2-1; TRBD2 matches at 7 bases. The clonotype was recovered from a human donor with alopecia areata. The sample in question was CD4+ T cells sorted from blood, obtained at week 0. CDR3 in DNA: TGTGCCAGCAGCCCCGCGAGCGGGGTAACCTACAATGAGCAGTTCTTC. Protein: CASSPASGVTYNEQFF. Complete variable domain (other parts from reference TRBV7-3 and TRBJ2-1): GAGVSQTPSNKVTEKGKYVELRCDPISGHTALYWYRQSLGQGPEFLIYFQGTGAADDSGLPNDRFFAVRPEGSVSTLKIQRTERGDSAVYLCASSPASGVTYNEQFFGPGTRLTVL.